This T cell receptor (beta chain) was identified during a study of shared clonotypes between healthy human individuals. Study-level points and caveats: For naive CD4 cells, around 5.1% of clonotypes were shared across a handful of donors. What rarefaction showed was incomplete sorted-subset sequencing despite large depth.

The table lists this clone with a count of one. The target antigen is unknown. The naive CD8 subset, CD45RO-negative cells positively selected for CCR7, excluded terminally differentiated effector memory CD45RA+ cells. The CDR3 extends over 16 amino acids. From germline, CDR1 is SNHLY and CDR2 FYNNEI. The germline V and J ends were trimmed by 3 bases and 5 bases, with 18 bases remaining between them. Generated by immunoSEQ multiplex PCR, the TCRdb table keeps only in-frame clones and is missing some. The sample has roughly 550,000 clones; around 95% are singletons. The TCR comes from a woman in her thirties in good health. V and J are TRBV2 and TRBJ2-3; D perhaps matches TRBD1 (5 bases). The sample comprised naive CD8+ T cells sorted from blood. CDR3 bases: TGTGCCAGCAGTGAGTTTGTACGGGTTCAGGGAGATACGCAGTATTTT. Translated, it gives CASSEFVRVQGDTQYF.